These 27 T cell receptor beta chains came from one sample sequenced in a study of post-analysis software for immune sequencing data. General study points: Included in a set of several TRBV segments more frequent in patients than controls were TRBV5-6, TRBV5-1 and TRBV20-1.

These receptors have no identified antigens. Carried by the TCR beta cDNA libraries were unique molecular identifiers. TCRdb re-called the PCR reads through MiXCR, storing one row per CDR3 protein. Among 600,000 to 750,000 distinct CDR3 sequences listed, approximately 59% were seen once. Sequenced input: blood. Receptor source: a girl between 2 and 10 years old with multiple sclerosis.

This clonotype was observed a handful of times. This rearrangement joins TRBV6-6 to TRBJ2-2, with D maybe TRBD1 (6 bases). This CDR3 has 16 residues. Germline CDR1 reads MNHNY; CDR2 reads SVGAGI (reference sequence). Trimming pared 2 bases from V and 2 bases from J, leaving 12 bases between. CDR3 protein: CASSYRPDRNTGELFF. The CDR3 bases are TGTGCCAGCAGTTACCGGCCGGACAGAAACACCGGGGAGCTGTTTTTT.

This clonotype was seen more than once but under ten times. The V and J genes are TRBV20-1 and TRBJ2-1, with TRBD2 matching over 8 bases. Germline loops: CDR1 DFQATT, CDR2 SNEGSKA (reference sequence). V was pared by 6 bases and J by 0 bases, with 10 bases of the junction left unmatched. The CDR3 runs to 16 residues. Written as DNA, the CDR3 is TGCAGTGCCGTTACCCCGGGACTAGGCTCCTACAATGAGCAGTTCTTC. It translates to CSAVTPGLGSYNEQFF.

The chain is built from TRBV7-2 and TRBJ2-3; D remains ambiguous. The CDR3 consists of 15 residues. In germline, CDR1 is SGHTA, CDR2 FQGNSA. Deletions cut 11 bases from V and 0 bases from J, with 18 bases between. CDR3 sequence: CAGPMTYGSTDTQYF. In DNA form, the CDR3 reads TGTGCCGGACCTATGACGTACGGTAGCACAGATACGCAGTATTTT.

This clonotype is a singleton in its sample. J is TRBJ2-3 and V is TRBV7-9; TRBD1 is a possible D gene (5 bases). CDR3 size: 15 residues. Deletions cut 5 bases from V and 0 bases from J, with 12 bases between. Per germline, CDR1 SEHNR and CDR2 FQNEAQ (reference sequence). The CDR3 sequence is CASSDSLRSTDTQYF. The CDR3 DNA reads as TGTGCCAGCAGCGACAGTTTACGAAGCACAGATACGCAGTATTTT.

The V call is TRBV6-5, the J call TRBJ2-7; D unresolved. The CDR3 runs to 15 residues. The V end lost 6 bases, the J end lost 1 base, and 16 bases lay between the germline ends. Germline V gene sequence: CDR1 MNHEY, CDR2 SVGAGI. The CDR3 DNA sequence: TGTGCCAGCAGCTACACTCGGACGCCATCCTACGAGCAGTACTTC. Amino acid sequence: CASSYTRTPSYEQYF.

The chain carries TRBV20-1 and TRBJ2-1; 7 nucleotides align to TRBD2. This CDR3 comprises 20 residues. Germline assignment: CDR1 DFQATT and CDR2 SNEGSKA (reference sequence). J lost 1 base, V lost 3 bases, and 21 bases had no gene match. CDR3 nucleotides: TGCAGTGCTAGGGATAGGGCAGGGCGGGGAGCGGGAACGTCCTACAATGAGCAGTTCTTC. It yields the protein CSARDRAGRGAGTSYNEQFF.

This rearrangement joins TRBV5-5 to TRBJ2-7; D gene ambiguous. V lost 0 bases and J lost 5, with 15 bases in between. The CDR3 runs 15 residues. Germline V gene sequence: CDR1 SGHKS, CDR2 YYEKEE (reference sequence). CDR3 DNA sequence: TGTGCCAGCAGCTTGGTCGCGAGCTCGGCCCACGAGCAGTACTTC. Translated, it gives CASSLVASSAHEQYF. The whole variable domain, remainder taken from reference TRBV5-5 and TRBJ2-7, is DAGVTQSPTHLIKTRGQQVTLRCSPISGHKSVSWYQQVLGQGPQFIFQYYEKEERGRGNFPDRFSARQFPNYSSELNVNALLLGDSALYLCASSLVASSAHEQYFGPGTRLTVT.

The CDR3 protein is CSVAAAGWTDTQYF. For the CDR3, the DNA is TGCAGCGTAGCCGCGGCAGGATGGACAGATACGCAGTATTTT. V and J are TRBV29-1 and TRBJ2-3; D is ambiguous. CDR3 size: 14 residues. Germline V gene sequence: CDR1 SQVTM, CDR2 ANQGSEA. V was pared by 6 bases and J by 3 bases, with 16 bases between.

V usage is TRBV6-2 or TRBV6-3 and J usage is TRBJ1-2; TRBD1 is a possible D gene (6 bases). The V and J ends lost 9 bases and 4 bases respectively, with 15 bases between them. The germline V gene encodes CDR1 MNHEY and CDR2 SVGEGT. The CDR3 has 13 amino acids. CDR3 in amino acids: CASLDSVLYGYTF. In DNA form, the CDR3 reads TGTGCCAGTTTGGACAGCGTTCTCTATGGCTACACCTTC.

V gene TRBV15 combines with J gene TRBJ2-5; 7 bases match TRBD1. Germline CDR1 LNHNV, CDR2 YYDKDF (reference sequence). The CDR3 loop spans 14 amino acids. The V gene end was trimmed by 4 bases and the J gene end by 4 bases; junction bases not matched to a gene: 6. The CDR3 protein is CATSKRDSGETQYF. The DNA for the CDR3 is TGTGCCACCAGCAAACGGGACAGCGGAGAGACCCAGTACTTC.

The chain uses TRBV10-3 and TRBJ2-1, with D perhaps assigned TRBD1 or TRBD2 (5 bases each). The CDR3 runs to 14 residues. CDR1 ENHRY and CDR2 SYGVKD come from the germline V gene. V was cut by 7 bases and J by 9 bases, with 19 bases left in between. The CDR3 sequence: CAITRDPRDGEQFF. Written as DNA, the CDR3 is TGTGCCATCACCCGGGACCCTCGGGACGGTGAGCAGTTCTTC.

The gene calls are TRBV9 and TRBJ2-3; no clear D. Trimming removed 1 base at V and 1 base at J, with 10 bases between. CDR3 length: 15 residues. Germline-derived CDR1 and CDR2 are SGDLS and YYNGEE. CDR3 DNA: TGTGCCAGCAGCGTAAACCATCTGGGCACAGATACGCAGTATTTT. Protein sequence: CASSVNHLGTDTQYF.

This clonotype was picked up a small number of times. The chain recombines TRBV6-2 or TRBV6-3 with TRBJ2-1; 7 bases agree with TRBD1. The V and J ends lost 2 bases and 8 bases, in that order; junction bases with no gene match: 12. From germline, CDR1 is MNHEY and CDR2 SVGEGT. The CDR3 is 16 residues long. This CDR3 reads CASSYTTGVGLDEQFF. The CDR3 nucleotides are TGTGCCAGCAGTTACACAACAGGGGTGGGGTTAGATGAGCAGTTCTTC.

This clonotype appeared a few times. The V gene is TRBV20-1, the J gene TRBJ2-3, with D uncertain. The CDR3 is 16 amino acids. Trimming left V 4 bases short and J 0 bases short, with 17 bases between. CDR1 and CDR2 (germline): DFQATT, SNEGSKA (reference sequence). CDR3 loop: CSATPGREGSTDTQYF. The CDR3 DNA follows: TGCAGTGCTACGCCGGGCCGAGAAGGGAGCACAGATACGCAGTATTTT.

The chain uses TRBV27 and TRBJ1-6, with D possibly being TRBD1 (5 bases). The V gene lost 3 bases and the J gene lost 9 bases, with 15 bases spanning the gap. The V gene's germline CDR1 is MNHEY and CDR2 SMNVEV (reference sequence). The CDR3 sequence is 15 residues long. CDR3 sequence: CASSLTGTRSSPLHF. The CDR3 bases are TGTGCCAGCAGTTTGACCGGGACCAGGAGTTCACCCCTCCACTTT.

This clonotype was seen a few times. The V call is TRBV27, the J call TRBJ1-2, with D unclear. The CDR3 has 12 amino acids. Germline CDR1 reads MNHEY; CDR2 reads SMNVEV (reference sequence). V shed 5 bases and J shed 6 bases, with 10 bases lying between them. CDR3 amino acids: CASSPTTNGYTF. In DNA form, the CDR3 reads TGTGCCAGCAGTCCTACGACTAATGGCTACACCTTC.

This clonotype was seen a handful of times. This chain connects TRBV29-1 to TRBJ2-1; 12 positions match TRBD2. This CDR3 is built from 18 residues. The germline V gene has CDR1 SQVTM and CDR2 ANQGSEA. With 2 bases clipped from V and 1 base from J, the junction kept 9 bases outside the gene matches. Written as DNA, the CDR3 is TGCAGCGTTGAAAACCCGGCTAGCGGGGGGGGGTCCTACAATGAGCAGTTCTTC. Amino acids: CSVENPASGGGSYNEQFF.

The chain is built from TRBV10-3 and TRBJ2-1; 8 bases are shared with TRBD2. This CDR3 has 13 amino acids. CDR1 ENHRY and CDR2 SYGVKD come from the germline V gene. J lost 5 bases, V lost 4 bases, and 1 base had no gene match. CDR3 sequence: CAISGSGNNEQFF. The CDR3 nucleotides read TGTGCCATCAGTGGTAGCGGGAACAATGAGCAGTTCTTC.

CDR3 amino acids: CASSFRAGRGETQYF. CDR3 in DNA: TGTGCCAGCAGCTTCAGGGCGGGAAGGGGGGAGACCCAGTACTTC. The rearrangement joins TRBV7-3 to TRBJ2-7; D assignment may be TRBD1 or TRBD2 (6 bases each). The DNA end lines up better with TRBJ2-5; the J call may be wrong. The CDR3 length is 15 residues. CDR1 SGHTA and CDR2 FQGTGA come from the germline V gene.

The chain combines TRBV7-2 with TRBJ1-1; no clear D. Trimming removed 2 bases at V and 8 bases at J, with 15 bases between. The CDR3 has 14 residues. Per germline, CDR1 SGHTA and CDR2 FQGNSA. CDR3 bases: TGTGCCAGCAGCTTATCCTCTACGGGTCCAGAAGCTTTCTTT. It translates to CASSLSSTGPEAFF.

V gene TRBV12-3 or TRBV12-4 combines with J gene TRBJ2-1, with D perhaps matching TRBD2 (6 bases). Trimming stripped 6 bases from V and 9 bases from J, with 18 bases between. The CDR3 is 14 amino acids. For the CDR3, the DNA is TGTGCCAGCAGCCCGAGACGGGCGGGAACTGAGCAGTTCTTC. Its protein is CASSPRRAGTEQFF.

This rearrangement joins TRBV20-1 to TRBJ1-1; unclear D gene. V was cut by 1 base and J by 8 bases, with 14 bases left in between. CDR3 length equals 13 residues. CDR1 is DFQATT, CDR2 SNEGSKA, per germline (reference sequence). Here the CDR3 DNA reads TGCAGTGCTAGAGGGAAGATTAGCACCGAAGCTTTCTTT. Translation gives CSARGKISTEAFF.

V usage is TRBV6-2 or TRBV6-3 and J usage is TRBJ1-2; 10 bases agree with TRBD1. The CDR3 runs to 14 residues. J lost 6 bases, V lost 6 bases, and 7 bases had no gene match. The V gene's germline CDR1 is MNHEY and CDR2 SVGEGT. CDR3 nucleotides: TGTGCCAGCAGGGACCCGACAGGGGGCAATGGCTACACCTTC. Translated, it gives CASRDPTGGNGYTF.

The V gene is TRBV29-1, the J gene TRBJ2-1, with 9 bases aligning to TRBD1. The junction had 3 bases not matched to a gene; V was cut back by 6 bases and J by 3 bases. Germline CDR1 and CDR2: SQVTM and ANQGSEA. The CDR3 has 13 residues. CDR3 sequence: CSVPGQGYNEQFF. The CDR3 DNA is TGCAGCGTCCCGGGACAGGGCTACAATGAGCAGTTCTTC.

This rearrangement joins TRBV12-3 or TRBV12-4 to TRBJ2-5; maybe TRBD2 (6 bases). CDR3 length equals 14 residues. Between the trimmed V and J ends, which lost 6 bases and 1 base, there was a span of 12 bases. The CDR3 nucleotides read TGTGCCAGCAGCATACTCGGGGGCCAAGAGACCCAGTACTTC. Translation: CASSILGGQETQYF.

The chain joins TRBV7-9 to TRBJ2-5, with 11 bases matching TRBD2. Germline CDR1 is SEHNR and CDR2 is FQNEAQ (reference sequence). The CDR3 spans 17 residues. With 3 bases clipped from V and 4 bases from J, the junction kept 10 bases outside the gene matches. The CDR3 bases are TGTGCCAGCAGCTTCCGCACGACTAGCGGGATAACAGAGACCCAGTACTTC. Translating gives CASSFRTTSGITETQYF.

The V gene is TRBV10-3, the J gene TRBJ2-1; either TRBD1 or TRBD2 may fit D (5 bases each). The germline V gene encodes CDR1 ENHRY and CDR2 SYGVKD. The CDR3 is 15 residues long. Between the trimmed V and J ends, which lost 2 bases and 5 bases, there was a span of 13 bases. This chain's CDR3 is CAISETGTVDNEQFF. The CDR3, as DNA: TGTGCCATCAGTGAGACCGGGACCGTGGACAATGAGCAGTTCTTC.